The 9 T cell receptor beta chains in this list originate from one sample, sequenced in a study of regulatory T cells in long-lasting Graves disease. The TCR beta library used iRepertoire HTBI primers with Arm-PCR amplification of CDR3. TCRdb re-derived calls from the multiplex PCR reads in MiXCR, one entry per CDR3 protein. The sample lists under 250,000 distinct CDR3 sequences; 20% were seen once. Stated time point: newly diagnosed GD, antithyroid drugs for less than 3 months. Generation of the TCR library employed RNA extracted from PBMCs. Sequenced material: peripheral blood mononuclear cells (PBMCs), taken at new diagnosis, from a patient treated with antithyroid drugs. The receptors come from a female donor with Graves disease.

At least ten counts were recorded for this clonotype. The junction shows a germline mismatch at one end, possibly a read error. This chain links TRBV6-1 with TRBJ1-1; 9 positions agree with TRBD1. This CDR3 region has 10 residues. Germline-derived CDR1 and CDR2 are MNHNS and SASEGT. The CDR3 DNA reads as TGTGCCAGCAGAAACAGGGGGCTGGTCTTT. Its protein product is CASRNRGLVF.

This clonotype was found many times. CDR3 protein: CSARGPNNQPQHF. The CDR3 coding sequence is TGCAGTGCTAGGGGCCCCAACAATCAGCCCCAGCATTTT. This chain joins TRBV20-1 and TRBJ1-5, with unresolved D. V was trimmed by 3 bases and J by 3 bases, leaving 9 bases between them. The CDR3 is 13 amino acids. The germline V gene encodes CDR1 DFQATT and CDR2 SNEGSKA (reference sequence).

The chain couples TRBV4-1 to TRBJ2-7; 7 nucleotides align to TRBD1. The V gene end was trimmed by 1 base and the J gene end by 5 bases; junction bases not matched to a gene: 14. Germline lookup yields CDR1 MGHRA and CDR2 YSYEKL. The CDR3 is 17 residues long. CDR3 sequence (DNA): TGCGCCAGCAGCCAAGGAACGATCACAGGGGTGATCCACGAGCAGTACTTC. It translates to CASSQGTITGVIHEQYF.

This clonotype was counted at least ten times. The rearrangement uses TRBV12-3 or TRBV12-4 and TRBJ1-1; D may be TRBD1 (6 bases). This CDR3 has 12 residues. V shed 5 bases and J shed 8 bases, with 12 bases lying between them. CDR3: CASSTPGTEAFF. The CDR3 region has the DNA TGTGCCAGCAGTACACCCGGGACAGAAGCTTTCTTT.

The chain uses TRBV5-1 and TRBJ2-5; 12 bases line up with TRBD2. The CDR3 covers 16 residues. Germline CDR1 SGHRS, CDR2 YFSETQ. V shed 6 bases, J shed 2 bases, and the junction held 8 bases outside the gene matches. In nucleotides, the CDR3 is TGCGCCAGCACTAGCGGGAGGGGAGGGCCACAAGAGACCCAGTACTTC. Residues: CASTSGRGGPQETQYF. Full variable domain (rest looked up from reference TRBV5-1 and TRBJ2-5): KAGVTQTPRYLIKTRGQQVTLSCSPISGHRSVSWYQQTPGQGLQFLFEYFSETQRNKGNFPGRFSGRQFSNSRSEMNVSTLELGDSALYLCASTSGRGGPQETQYFGPGTRLLVL.

Concerning this clonotype itself: Only one base separates this from a far larger clonotype, so it likely reflects a read error. The rearrangement uses TRBV11-2 and TRBJ2-3; no definite D call. V was pared by 1 base and J by 0 bases, with 5 bases between. The germline gives CDR1 SGHAT, CDR2 FQNNGV. This CDR3 is 14 amino acids long. CDR3 residues: CASSLAFSTDTQYF. The DNA of the CDR3 is TGTGCCAGCAGCTTAGCGTTTAGCACAGATACGCAGTATTTT. The full variable domain, with the rest looked up from reference TRBV11-2 and TRBJ2-3, is EAGVAQSPRYKIIEKRQSVAFWCNPISGHATLYWYQQILGQGPKLLIQFQNNGVVDDSQLPKDRFSAERLKGVDSTLKIQPAKLEDSAVYLCASSLAFSTDTQYFGPGTRLTVL.

This clonotype was recorded at least ten times. J is TRBJ2-1 and V is TRBV7-9; TRBD2 aligns across 10 bases. Trimming took 0 bases from V and 4 from J; bases not matched to a gene: 15. This CDR3 has 20 residues. Germline-derived CDR1 and CDR2 are SEHNR and FQNEAQ (reference sequence). The CDR3 region has the DNA TGTGCCAGCAGCTTAGCGCGGGTTATTAGCGGGAGGTTCTCGTACAATGAGCAGTTCTTC. Protein: CASSLARVISGRFSYNEQFF.

Regarding this clonotype: A much larger clonotype is one base distant, so this may be a read error. The CDR3 spells CASSWADEQYF. DNA for the CDR3: TGTGCCAGCAGTTGGGCCGACGAGCAGTACTTC. This chain joins TRBV28 and TRBJ2-7; no definite D call. The CDR3 runs to 11 residues. V lost 4 bases to trimming and J lost 5 bases, with 6 bases between them. The germline V gene has CDR1 MDHEN and CDR2 SYDVKM.

The chain recombines TRBV9 with TRBJ2-3; possibly TRBD2 for D (6 bases). This CDR3 region has 14 residues. CDR1 and CDR2 from the germline V gene are SGDLS and YYNGEE. The V and J ends lost 4 bases and 2 bases respectively, with 11 bases between them. DNA for the CDR3: TGTGCCAGCAGCCTAGCGCTCGCCACAGATACGCAGTATTTT. It yields the protein CASSLALATDTQYF.